This TCR beta chain was recovered during a study of Graves' ophthalmopathy and Graves' hyperthyroidism. Study-level information: Ophthalmopathy not arising within 18 months of follow-up defined hyperthyroidism as stable. Study outcomes and limitations: Most thyroid clonotypes with frequency above 0.001 were detected in blood too.

CDR3 regions of TCR beta were amplified from RNA transcripts. Second-round multiplex PCR came after a first-round RT-PCR that employed HTBI primers. TCRdb recomputed calls from the multiplex PCR reads with MiXCR, one row per CDR3 protein. The sample has some 1.1 million distinct CDR3 sequences, less than 45% seen once; the top ten hold roughly 10%. This clonotype was found a few times. What it binds is unknown. The germline V gene encodes CDR1 MNHEY and CDR2 SVGAGI. This CDR3 has 14 residues. Aged 18 to 65, hyperthyroidism patients had been newly diagnosed, with under 2 months' duration. This receptor was obtained from an adult man with Graves' hyperthyroidism. The rearrangement links TRBV6-5 to TRBJ1-5; perhaps TRBD1 as D (6 bases). Sequencing was performed on peripheral blood or thyroid tissue (not recorded which). The CDR3 region is CASRLGAKNQPQHF. The CDR3 DNA sequence: TGTGCAAGCCGTCTGGGGGCGAAAAATCAGCCCCAGCATTTT.